The entry that follows covers one TCR beta chain sequence. What it recognizes is unknown. Per the authors' pipeline: As immunoSEQ supplied junction-only sequences (without quality scores), filtering differed. Profiling relied on immunoSEQ multiplex PCR, and the TCRdb table lists in-frame clones only, not all of them. Clone size and V and J calls were adopted from that table, with D and trimming inferred from the DNA. The sample includes some 1.4 million clones, around 97% of them seen just once. The sample originates from a study of shared clonotypes between healthy human individuals. Study-level points and caveats: The rarefaction results pointed to incomplete sorted-subset sequencing despite large depth. Tissues were not sampled, only blood, and their repertoires likely differ.

The germline V gene has CDR1 MDHEN and CDR2 SYDVKM. V gave up 5 bases and J gave up 2 bases; unmatched junction bases: 7. The CDR3 totals 16 residues. CD4+ cells yielded CD45RA+ naive and CD45RA-negative memory subsets. The chain recombines TRBV28 with TRBJ2-5, with TRBD2 matching 11 bases. Sequenced input: naive CD4+ T cells sorted from blood. Subset indicated: CD45RA+ positively selected. The clonotype originates from a man aged 30-40 years in good health. CDR3 nucleotides: TGTGCCAGCAGTAAACTAGCGGGAGTGCGGCAAGAGACCCAGTACTTC. Its protein is CASSKLAGVRQETQYF.